Listed below are T cell receptor beta chains from one sample, sequenced in a study of control samples from healthy donors and cancer patients. Libraries were prepared by immunoSEQ multiplex PCR; TCRdb keeps only in-frame clonotypes and omits some of them. The sample includes around 120,000 clones, roughly 91% seen only once; the top ten take 2% to 2.5%. Sequencing input: blood. The receptors here all came from a woman aged 70-85 years in good health. The CDR3 runs from the conserved cysteine through the conserved F or W. Each record gives: J gene, V gene, D gene, clone size, CDR3 DNA, CDR3 protein. A D gene is named only where the DNA matches it firmly. Clone size, where shown, is once, few, many, or a class for clones that have expanded.

TRBJ1-1	TRBV18	-	-	TGTGCCAGCTCACCTCTCACATCAAGGAACACTGAAGCTTTCTTT	CASSPLTSRNTEAFF
TRBJ1-1	TRBV5-1	-	-	TGCGCCAGCAGCGCAGGGACGGTTGAAGCTTTCTTT	CASSAGTVEAFF
TRBJ2-1	TRBV5-1	TRBD1	-	TGCGCCAGCAGCCCGGGACAGGGGGGATACAATGAGCAGTTCTTC	CASSPGQGGYNEQFF
TRBJ2-7	TRBV27	-	-	TGTGCCAGCAGTCCCCCGCAGGGTCGTTGGTACTTC	CASSPPQGRWYF
TRBJ2-3	TRBV4-2	-	once	TGTGCCAGCAGCCAAGGAGGAGAGGGGAATACGCAGTATTTT	CASSQGGEGNTQYF
TRBJ1-1	TRBV5-1	-	-	TGCGCCAGCAGCTTGGGAGAGTGGGAGAACACTGAAGCTTTCTTT	CASSLGEWENTEAFF
TRBJ1-5	TRBV7-9	-	-	TGTGCCAGCAGCCCGGAACAGGGAGGTCAGCCCCAGCATTTT	CASSPEQGGQPQHF
TRBJ1-1	TRBV18	-	-	TGTGCCAGCTCACCCGCCGACAGGTTTTACACTGAAGCTTTCTTT	CASSPADRFYTEAFF
TRBJ2-2	TRBV7-8	TRBD2	once	TGTGCCAGCAGCGAGCCCCGGGGGGGCAGCACCGGGGAGCTGTTTTTT	CASSEPRGGSTGELFF
TRBJ1-1	TRBV5-1	-	-	TGCGCCAGCAGCTCTTGGGGCACCACTGAAGCTTTCTTT	CASSSWGTTEAFF
TRBJ2-2	TRBV5-4	-	once	TGTGCCAGCAGCCAGGCGCAAGGGGCCAACACCGGGGAGCTGTTTTTT	CASSQAQGANTGELFF
TRBJ2-6	TRBV9	-	once	TGTGCCAGCAGCCGGCGGCGCTCTGGGGCCAACGTCCTGACTTTC	CASSRRRSGANVLTF
TRBJ2-5	TRBV5-1	-	-	TGCGCCAGCAGCTTGGTTTCCCAAGAGACCCAGTACTTC	CASSLVSQETQYF
TRBJ1-1	TRBV10-3	-	-	TGTGCCATCAGTTACACAGTGAACACTGAAGCTTTCTTT	CAISYTVNTEAFF